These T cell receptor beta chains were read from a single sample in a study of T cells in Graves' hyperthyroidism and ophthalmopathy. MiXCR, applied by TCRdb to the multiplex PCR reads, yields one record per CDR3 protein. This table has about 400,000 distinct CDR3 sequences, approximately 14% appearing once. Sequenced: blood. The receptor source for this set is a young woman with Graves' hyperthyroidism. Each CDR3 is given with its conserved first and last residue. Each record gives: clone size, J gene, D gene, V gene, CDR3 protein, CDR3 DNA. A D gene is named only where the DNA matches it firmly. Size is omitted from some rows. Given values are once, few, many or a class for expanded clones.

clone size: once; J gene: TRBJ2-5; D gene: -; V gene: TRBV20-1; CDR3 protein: CSAREGSQETQYF; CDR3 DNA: TGCAGTGCTAGAGAGGGGTCCCAAGAGACCCAGTACTTC
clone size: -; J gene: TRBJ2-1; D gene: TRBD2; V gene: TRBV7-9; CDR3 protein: CASSFPRGRAHEQFF; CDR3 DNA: TGTGCCAGCAGCTTTCCGAGAGGGAGGGCGCATGAGCAGTTCTTC
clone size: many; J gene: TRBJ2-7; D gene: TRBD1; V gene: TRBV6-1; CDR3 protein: CASSEGQGTDEQYF; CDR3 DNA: TGTGCCAGCAGTGAGGGACAGGGTACGGATGAGCAGTACTTC
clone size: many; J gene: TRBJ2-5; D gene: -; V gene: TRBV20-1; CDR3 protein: CSATERGPRWETQYF; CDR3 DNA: TGCAGTGCTACCGAGAGGGGACCCCGGTGGGAGACCCAGTACTTC
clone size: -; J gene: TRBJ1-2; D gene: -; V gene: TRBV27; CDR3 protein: CASSSNSPNYGYTF; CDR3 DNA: TGTGCCAGCAGTTCGAACTCTCCTAACTATGGCTACACCTTC
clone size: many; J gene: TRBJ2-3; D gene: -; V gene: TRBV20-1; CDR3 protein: CSARASGTDTQYF; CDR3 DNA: TGCAGTGCTAGGGCTAGCGGCACAGATACGCAGTATTTT
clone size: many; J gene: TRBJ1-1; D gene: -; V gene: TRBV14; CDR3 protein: CASSQVPGAEAFF; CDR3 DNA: TGTGCCAGCAGCCAAGTCCCGGGGGCTGAAGCTTTCTTT
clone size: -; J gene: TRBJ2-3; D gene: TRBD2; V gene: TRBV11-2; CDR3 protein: CASSFSLRTSARGPTDTQYF; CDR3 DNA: TGTGCCAGCAGCTTCTCCCTACGGACTAGCGCCCGCGGCCCCACAGATACGCAGTATTTT
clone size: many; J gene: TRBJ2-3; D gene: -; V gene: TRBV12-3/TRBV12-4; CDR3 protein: CASSPPGLETDTQYF; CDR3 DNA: TGTGCCAGCAGTCCCCCCGGGTTGGAGACAGATACGCAGTATTTT
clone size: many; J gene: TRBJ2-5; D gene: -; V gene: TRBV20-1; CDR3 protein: CSARTEETQYF; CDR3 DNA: TGCAGTGCTAGAACCGAAGAGACCCAGTACTTC
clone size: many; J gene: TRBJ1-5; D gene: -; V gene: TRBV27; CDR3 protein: CASSLRQYYQPQHF; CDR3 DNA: TGTGCCAGCAGTTTAAGGCAGTACTATCAGCCCCAGCATTTT
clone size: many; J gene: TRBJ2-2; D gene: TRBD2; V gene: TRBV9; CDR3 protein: CASSQRTSGGLTGELFF; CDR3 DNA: TGTGCCAGCAGCCAACGGACTAGCGGGGGCCTTACCGGGGAGCTGTTTTTT
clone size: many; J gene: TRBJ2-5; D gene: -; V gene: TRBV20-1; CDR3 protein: CSADAGGQETQYF; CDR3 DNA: TGCAGTGCTGACGCCGGCGGGCAAGAGACCCAGTACTTC
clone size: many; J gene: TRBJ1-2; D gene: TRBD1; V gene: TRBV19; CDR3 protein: CASTADRGSGYTF; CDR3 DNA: TGTGCCAGTACCGCCGACAGGGGAAGTGGCTACACCTTC
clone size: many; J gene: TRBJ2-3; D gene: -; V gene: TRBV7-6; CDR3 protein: CASSLAYSMDTQYF; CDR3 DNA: TGTGCCAGCAGCTTAGCGTACAGCATGGATACGCAGTATTTT
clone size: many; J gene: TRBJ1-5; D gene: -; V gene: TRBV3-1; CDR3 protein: CASSQYPSSNQPQHF; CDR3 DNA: TGTGCCAGCAGCCAATATCCTTCTAGCAATCAGCCCCAGCATTTT
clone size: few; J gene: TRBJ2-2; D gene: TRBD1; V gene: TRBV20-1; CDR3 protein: CSALPGQAGATGELFF; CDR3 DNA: TGCAGTGCTTTACCCGGACAGGCTGGTGCCACCGGGGAGCTGTTTTTT
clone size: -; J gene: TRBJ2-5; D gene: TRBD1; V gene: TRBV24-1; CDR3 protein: CATSDPHRGVETQYF; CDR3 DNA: TGTGCCACCAGTGACCCCCACAGGGGGGTGGAGACCCAGTACTTC
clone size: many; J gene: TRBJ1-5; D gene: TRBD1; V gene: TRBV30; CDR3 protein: CAWSAGQGPQPQHF; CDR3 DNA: TGTGCCTGGAGTGCAGGACAGGGTCCCCAGCCCCAGCATTTT
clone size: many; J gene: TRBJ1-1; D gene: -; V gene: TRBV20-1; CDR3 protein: CSARRGPEAFF; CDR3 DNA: TGCAGTGCTCGACGGGGGCCTGAAGCTTTCTTT
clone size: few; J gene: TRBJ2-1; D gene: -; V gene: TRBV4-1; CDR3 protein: CASSQVGGRGNEQFF; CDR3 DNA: TGCGCCAGCAGCCAAGTGGGGGGGCGGGGAAATGAGCAGTTCTTC
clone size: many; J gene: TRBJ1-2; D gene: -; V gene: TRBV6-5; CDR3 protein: CASSYQEGLNYGYTF; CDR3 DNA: TGTGCCAGCAGTTACCAGGAGGGTCTTAACTATGGCTACACCTTC
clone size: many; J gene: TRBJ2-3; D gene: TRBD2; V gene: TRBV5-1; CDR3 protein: CASSLRLAEPTDTQYF; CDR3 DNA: TGCGCCAGCAGCCTTAGACTAGCGGAGCCCACAGATACGCAGTATTTT
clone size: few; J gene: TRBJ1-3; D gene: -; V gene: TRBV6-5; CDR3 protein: CASSYSEGRGGNTIYF; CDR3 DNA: TGTGCCAGCAGTTACTCGGAGGGCAGGGGTGGAAACACCATATATTTT
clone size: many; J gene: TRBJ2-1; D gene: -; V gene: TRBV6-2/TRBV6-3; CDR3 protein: CASTDGGLSYNEQFF; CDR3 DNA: TGTGCCAGCACCGACGGAGGGCTCTCCTACAATGAGCAGTTCTTC
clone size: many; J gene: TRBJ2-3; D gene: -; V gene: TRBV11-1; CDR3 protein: CASSLEAKGDTQYF; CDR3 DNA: TGTGCCAGCAGCTTAGAGGCAAAGGGAGATACGCAGTATTTT
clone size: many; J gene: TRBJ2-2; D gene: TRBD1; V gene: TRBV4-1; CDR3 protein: CASSGQGTGELFF; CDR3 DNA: TGCGCCAGCAGCGGACAGGGGACCGGGGAGCTGTTTTTT
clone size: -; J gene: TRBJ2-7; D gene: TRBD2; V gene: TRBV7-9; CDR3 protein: CASSWADGGYEQYF; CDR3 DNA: TGTGCCAGCAGCTGGGCGGACGGGGGGTACGAGCAGTACTTC